A selection of T cell receptor beta chains follows, all from one sample in a study of vaccination effects on CD4 cells after COVID-19. Antigen specificity for these receptors is unknown. The table came from immunoSEQ multiplex PCR; TCRdb's copy has only in-frame clones and leaves some out. The table has 25,000 to 35,000 clones, just under 75% seen once. Sequenced here: CD4+ T cells from PBMCs cultured with HCoV-229E spike peptides, sampled after COVID-19 vaccination. The source is a human donor who received a COVID-19 vaccine. The CDR3 runs from the conserved cysteine through the conserved F or W. The order of the fields is D gene, V gene, J gene, clone size, CDR3 protein, CDR3 DNA. D genes are given only for firm matches. A clone size is listed for some rows: how often the clone was seen (once, few, many), or a class if it is expanded.

D: NA
V: TRBV24-1
J: TRBJ2-3
size: NA
CDR3: CATSDKGMSTDTQYF
DNA: TGTGCCACCAGTGATAAGGGTATGAGCACAGATACGCAGTATTTT

D: NA
V: TRBV30
J: TRBJ1-4
size: NA
CDR3: CAWSGGSEKLFF
DNA: TGTGCCTGGAGTGGGGGGTCGGAAAAACTGTTTTTT

D: TRBD1
V: TRBV11-2
J: TRBJ1-2
size: NA
CDR3: CASSLGTGSGYTF
DNA: TGTGCCAGCAGCTTAGGGACAGGGTCGGGCTACACCTTC

D: NA
V: TRBV2
J: TRBJ2-6
size: NA
CDR3: CASSAGGRISGANVLTF
DNA: TGTGCCAGCAGTGCGGGCGGACGGATCTCTGGGGCCAACGTCCTGACTTTC

D: TRBD2
V: TRBV5-8
J: TRBJ2-1
size: NA
CDR3: CASSPEEWILAGGDEQFF
DNA: TGTGCCAGCAGCCCCGAGGAATGGATTCTAGCGGGGGGCGATGAGCAGTTCTTC

D: TRBD2
V: TRBV7-7
J: TRBJ2-5
size: once
CDR3: CASSLTSAKETQYF
DNA: TGTGCCAGCAGCCTAACTAGCGCAAAAGAGACCCAGTACTTC

D: TRBD1
V: TRBV10-3
J: TRBJ2-7
size: few
CDR3: CAISESQDRGHEQYF
DNA: TGTGCCATCAGTGAGTCACAGGACAGGGGGCACGAGCAGTACTTC

D: NA
V: TRBV7-9
J: TRBJ1-2
size: NA
CDR3: CASSSQGMVGYTF
DNA: TGTGCCAGCAGCTCGCAGGGTATGGTTGGCTACACCTTC

D: NA
V: TRBV3-1/TRBV3-2
J: TRBJ2-7
size: once
CDR3: CASSQEPGVYEQYF
DNA: TGTGCCAGCAGCCAAGAACCGGGGGTCTACGAGCAGTACTTC

D: NA
V: TRBV3-1/TRBV3-2
J: TRBJ1-5
size: few
CDR3: CASSQDNTANQPQHF
DNA: TGTGCCAGCAGCCAAGACAACACGGCTAATCAGCCCCAGCATTTT

D: TRBD1
V: TRBV30
J: TRBJ2-5
size: NA
CDR3: CAWSHTTGRETQYF
DNA: TGTGCCTGGAGCCACACGACAGGGAGAGAGACCCAGTACTTC

D: TRBD2
V: TRBV5-1
J: TRBJ2-2
size: NA
CDR3: CASSLDSGGFTGELFF
DNA: TGCGCCAGCAGCTTGGATAGCGGGGGGTTCACCGGGGAGCTGTTTTTT

D: TRBD1
V: TRBV9
J: TRBJ1-6
size: NA
CDR3: CASSWGGQENSPLHF
DNA: TGTGCCAGCAGCTGGGGGGGACAGGAAAATTCACCCCTCCACTTT

D: NA
V: TRBV12-3/TRBV12-4
J: TRBJ2-7
size: NA
CDR3: CASSLGTYEQYF
DNA: TGTGCCAGCAGTTTGGGCACCTACGAGCAGTACTTC

D: NA
V: TRBV12-3/TRBV12-4
J: TRBJ1-4
size: few
CDR3: CASRNHEKLFF
DNA: TGTGCCAGCAGGAACCATGAAAAACTGTTTTTT

D: NA
V: TRBV24-1
J: TRBJ2-3
size: few
CDR3: CATSDALARTDTQYF
DNA: TGTGCCACCAGTGACGCGCTAGCCCGCACAGATACGCAGTATTTT

D: NA
V: TRBV6-5
J: TRBJ2-7
size: NA
CDR3: CASMGGATYEQYF
DNA: TGTGCCAGCATGGGCGGGGCGACCTACGAGCAGTACTTC

D: TRBD1
V: TRBV5-4
J: TRBJ2-2
size: NA
CDR3: CASSRGGPNTGELFF
DNA: TGTGCCAGCAGTCGAGGGGGCCCGAACACCGGGGAGCTGTTTTTT

D: NA
V: TRBV7-8
J: TRBJ2-5
size: NA
CDR3: CASSFAEETQYF
DNA: TGTGCCAGCAGCTTCGCTGAAGAGACCCAGTACTTC

D: NA
V: TRBV10-3
J: TRBJ1-1
size: few
CDR3: CAISQWGGPNTEAFF
DNA: TGTGCCATCAGTCAGTGGGGGGGACCAAACACTGAAGCTTTCTTT

D: NA
V: TRBV27
J: TRBJ2-1
size: NA
CDR3: CASSPLLSGEQFF
DNA: TGTGCCAGCAGTCCCCTCCTTAGTGGTGAGCAGTTCTTC

D: NA
V: TRBV30
J: TRBJ2-7
size: NA
CDR3: CASTRWGEQYF
DNA: TGTGCCTCAACAAGATGGGGCGAGCAGTACTTC

D: TRBD2
V: TRBV2
J: TRBJ2-7
size: NA
CDR3: CASSASGGLSYEQYF
DNA: TGTGCCAGCAGTGCCAGCGGGGGCCTTTCCTACGAGCAGTACTTC

D: TRBD2
V: TRBV27
J: TRBJ2-1
size: NA
CDR3: CASSPSGRVTNEQFF
DNA: TGTGCCAGCAGTCCTAGCGGGAGGGTTACTAATGAGCAGTTCTTC

D: TRBD2
V: TRBV3-1/TRBV3-2
J: TRBJ2-7
size: NA
CDR3: CASSQLGAGGPWEQYF
DNA: TGTGCCAGCAGCCAATTAGGAGCGGGAGGGCCGTGGGAGCAGTACTTC

D: NA
V: TRBV7-2
J: TRBJ1-2
size: NA
CDR3: CASSRGPGHTGSYGYTF
DNA: TGTGCCAGCAGTCGAGGACCGGGACACACCGGAAGCTATGGCTACACCTTC

D: NA
V: TRBV19
J: TRBJ2-3
size: NA
CDR3: CASSIIPPRADTQYF
DNA: TGTGCCAGTAGTATAATACCTCCTAGGGCAGATACGCAGTATTTT